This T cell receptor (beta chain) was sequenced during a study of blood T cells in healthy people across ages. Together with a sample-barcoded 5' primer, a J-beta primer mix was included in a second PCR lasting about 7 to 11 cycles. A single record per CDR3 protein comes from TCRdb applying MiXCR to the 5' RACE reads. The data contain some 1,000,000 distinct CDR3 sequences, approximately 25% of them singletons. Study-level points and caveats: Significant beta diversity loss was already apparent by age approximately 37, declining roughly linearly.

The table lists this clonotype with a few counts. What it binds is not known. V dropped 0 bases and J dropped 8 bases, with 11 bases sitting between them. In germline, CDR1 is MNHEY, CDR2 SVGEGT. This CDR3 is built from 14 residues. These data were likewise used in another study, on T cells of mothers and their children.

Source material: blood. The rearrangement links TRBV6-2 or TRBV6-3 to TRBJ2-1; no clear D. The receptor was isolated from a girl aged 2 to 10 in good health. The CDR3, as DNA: TGTGCCAGCAGTTACTCCCCCTACTTCTATGAGCAGTTCTTC. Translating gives CASSYSPYFYEQFF.